One sample yielded the 25 T cell receptor beta chains listed below, sequenced in a study of blood T cells in healthy people across ages. Next came a second PCR, run for about 7 to 12 cycles, which used a sample-barcoded 5' primer along with a J-beta primer mix. TCRdb re-called the 5' RACE reads through MiXCR, storing one row per CDR3 protein. The sample has about 1.8 million distinct CDR3 sequences; about 49% are singletons. Sequencing was done on a sample of blood. These receptors all stem from a woman in her 40s in good health.

The chain joins TRBV7-2 to TRBJ1-3; D not certain. Trimming pared 2 bases from V and 4 bases from J, leaving 12 bases between. Germline CDR1 reads SGHTA; CDR2 reads FQGNSA. The CDR3 has 15 amino acids. The DNA for the CDR3 is TGTGCCAGCAGCTTATTCACGCAGCTAGGAAACACCATATATTTT. Its protein product is CASSLFTQLGNTIYF.

The chain carries TRBV6-6 and TRBJ2-5, with TRBD2 matching 11 bases. With 5 bases clipped from V and 5 bases from J, the junction kept 10 bases outside the gene matches. Germline V CDR1 and CDR2: MNHNY, SVGAGI (reference sequence). The CDR3 sequence is 16 residues long. CDR3 bases: TGTGCCAGCAGTCCCGGGACTAGCGGCCAAAGGGAGACCCAGTACTTC. The encoded protein is CASSPGTSGQRETQYF.

A note on this clonotype: The junction shows a germline mismatch at one end, possibly a read error. The chain carries TRBV28 and TRBJ1-1; 7 bases are shared with TRBD1. CDR1 and CDR2 (germline): MDHEN, SYDVKM. This CDR3 region has 15 residues. The CDR3 reads CAGSLRGGGRTEAFF. CDR3 bases: TGTGCCGGCAGTTTACGAGGGGGCGGCAGGACTGAAGCTTTCTTT.

The V gene is TRBV11-2, the J gene TRBJ2-5; 9 bases line up with TRBD2. The junction had 6 bases not matched to a gene; V was cut back by 0 bases and J by 4 bases. Germline V gene sequence: CDR1 SGHAT, CDR2 FQNNGV. The CDR3 loop spans 16 amino acids. CDR3 coding DNA: TGTGCCAGCAGCTTAGAAGCGGGGGGCTTGCGAGAGACCCAGTACTTC. Protein product: CASSLEAGGLRETQYF.

The chain combines TRBV5-1 with TRBJ2-5; D may match TRBD1 or TRBD2 (6 bases each). The CDR3 is 14 amino acids. In germline, CDR1 is SGHRS, CDR2 YFSETQ. The V end was cut by 2 bases, the J end by 4 bases, with 12 bases between. Here the CDR3 reads CASSFDGGGETQYF. The CDR3 nucleotides are TGCGCCAGCAGCTTTGACGGGGGCGGAGAGACCCAGTACTTC.

This chain uses TRBV7-9 with TRBJ2-7; D is ambiguous. Germline V gives CDR1 SEHNR, CDR2 FQNEAQ (reference sequence). The CDR3 has 14 amino acids. V lost 2 bases, J lost 5 bases, and 13 bases lay in between. CDR3 DNA sequence: TGTGCCAGCAGCTTATCGACACAGATAAACGAGCAGTACTTC. This sequence encodes CASSLSTQINEQYF.

This clonotype has only a few counts. V is TRBV12-3 or TRBV12-4 and J is TRBJ2-5, with D tentatively TRBD1 or TRBD2 (5 bases each). The DNA end is a closer match to TRBJ2-7, so the J assignment may be wrong. The CDR3 loop spans 13 amino acids. CDR3 coding DNA: TGTGCCAGCAGTGTCCAGGGAGAATACGAGCAGTACTTC. This sequence encodes CASSVQGEYEQYF.

The chain has TRBV7-9 and TRBJ2-1; 9 positions agree with TRBD2. The CDR3 runs 16 residues. V lost 2 bases, J lost 7 bases, and 9 bases stayed unmatched. CDR1 SEHNR and CDR2 FQNEAQ come from the germline V gene (reference sequence). CDR3 region: CASSLRLAGTVNEQFF. DNA of the CDR3: TGTGCCAGCAGCTTAAGGCTAGCGGGAACTGTAAATGAGCAGTTCTTC. Based on the CDR3 plus reference TRBV7-9 and TRBJ2-1, the full variable domain is DTGVSQNPRHKITKRGQNVTFRCDPISEHNRLYWYRQTLGQGPEFLTYFQNEAQLEKSRLLSDRFSAERPKGSFSTLEIQRTEQGDSAMYLCASSLRLAGTVNEQFFGPGTRLTVL.

This chain connects TRBV24-1 to TRBJ2-1, with 11 nucleotides matching TRBD1. CDR3 length: 21 amino acids. Germline-derived CDR1 and CDR2 are KGHDR and SFDVKD. Unmatched junction bases numbered 17, after V lost 2 bases and J lost 3 bases. CDR3 loop: CATSDSNTGTGGMWVYNEQFF. The CDR3 DNA follows: TGTGCCACCAGTGATTCCAATACCGGGACAGGGGGAATGTGGGTCTACAATGAGCAGTTCTTC.

The chain recombines TRBV24-1 with TRBJ1-2, with D possibly TRBD1 on 5 matching bases. Germline CDR1 KGHDR, CDR2 SFDVKD. The V gene lost 3 bases and the J gene lost 8 bases, with 12 bases spanning the gap. The CDR3 loop spans 13 amino acids. The CDR3 loop reads CATSDEGRGGYTF. The CDR3 DNA reads as TGTGCCACCAGTGATGAGGGACGAGGCGGCTACACCTTC.

The chain's CDR3 is CSAFERERPYNEQFF. The CDR3 DNA reads TGCAGTGCTTTTGAGCGGGAGAGGCCTTACAATGAGCAGTTCTTC. The V and J genes are TRBV20-1 and TRBJ2-1, with 8 bases matching TRBD2. The CDR3 contains 15 residues. Germline V gives CDR1 DFQATT, CDR2 SNEGSKA (reference sequence). The V and J ends lost 5 bases and 4 bases, in that order; junction bases with no gene match: 10.

The rearrangement uses TRBV12-1 and TRBJ2-3; the table's D call of TRBD1 was not tested on the DNA. TRBV12-1 is a listed pseudogene. The length of the CDR3 is 21 residues. This CDR3 is CASSCTSGKQGDGTVTDTQYF. For the CDR3, the DNA is TGTGCCAGCAGCTGCACTAGTGGAAAGCAGGGGGATGGCACAGTAACTGATACGCAGTATTTT.

The V and J genes are TRBV4-1 and TRBJ2-7; TRBD1 aligns across 11 bases. V lost 3 bases and J lost 1; bases outside the gene matches: 8. This CDR3 region has 17 residues. Germline V lookup: CDR1 MGHRA, CDR2 YSYEKL. Here the CDR3 reads CASSQDPDRGQSYEQYF. The CDR3 nucleotides are TGCGCCAGCAGCCAGGATCCGGACAGGGGGCAATCCTACGAGCAGTACTTC.

The CDR3 DNA reads TGCAGCGTTGTGGGGGGCCCGGGGGGAATGTACAATGAGCAGTTCTTC. Translation gives CSVVGGPGGMYNEQFF. J is TRBJ2-1 and V is TRBV29-1; D is perhaps TRBD2 (7 bases). This CDR3 is built from 16 residues. Germline V gene sequence: CDR1 SQVTM, CDR2 ANQGSEA. Trimming stripped 4 bases from V and 4 bases from J, with 20 bases between.

Details on this clonotype: One junction end disagrees with the germline gene, perhaps due to a read error. CDR3 loop: CATSQSAGGYVYEQYF. The DNA for the CDR3 is TGTGCCACCAGTCAATCGGCAGGGGGATATGTTTACGAGCAGTACTTC. The J gene is TRBJ2-7, the V gene TRBV28; TRBD1 agrees at 7 bases. The V gene's germline CDR1 is MDHEN and CDR2 SYDVKM. CDR3 length: 16 amino acids. Looking up the rest from reference TRBV28 and TRBJ2-7 gives the full variable domain: DVKVTQSSRYLVKRTGEKVFLECVQDMDHENMFWYRQDPGLGLRLIYFSYDVKMKEKGDIPEGYSVSREKKERFSLILESASTNQTSMYLCATSQSAGGYVYEQYFGPGTRLTVT.

This clonotype was found a few times. The junction and the germline gene differ at one end; a read error may be behind it. The V gene is TRBV4-3, the J gene TRBJ2-5; the D is unclear. This CDR3 is built from 13 residues. Germline V gene data show CDR1 as LGHNA and CDR2 as YSLEER. The CDR3 DNA reads as TGTGCCAGCAGCCAAGATACCGGAGAGACCCAGTACTTC. Amino acids: CASSQDTGETQYF.

This clonotype was observed a few times. The chain links TRBV7-2 to TRBJ2-3; tentative D call: TRBD1 (5 bases). V was trimmed by 1 base and J by 4 bases, leaving 15 bases between them. The CDR3 totals 16 residues. From germline, CDR1 is SGHTA and CDR2 FQGNSA. The CDR3 loop is CASSLGQGRGADTQYF. The DNA for the CDR3 is TGTGCCAGCAGCTTAGGCCAGGGCCGTGGCGCAGATACGCAGTATTTT.

This clonotype came up a few times. The rearrangement links TRBV20-1 to TRBJ1-6; TRBD1 is a possible D gene (5 bases). This CDR3 region has 14 residues. The germline V gene encodes CDR1 DFQATT and CDR2 SNEGSKA (reference sequence). The V end was cut by 8 bases, the J end by 8 bases, with 19 bases between. The CDR3 protein is CSTPAGGEDSPLHF. The DNA of the CDR3 is TGCAGTACTCCGGCTGGGGGGGAGGATTCACCCCTCCACTTT.

The chain links TRBV20-1 to TRBJ2-1; possibly TRBD2 for D (5 bases). V lost 6 bases and J 5 bases, leaving 14 bases between the germline ends. This CDR3 comprises 13 residues. CDR1 and CDR2 (germline): DFQATT, SNEGSKA (reference sequence). CDR3 residues: CSANRGLNNEQFF. DNA for the CDR3: TGCAGTGCAAACCGCGGACTCAACAATGAGCAGTTCTTC.

V and J are TRBV20-1 and TRBJ2-7; TRBD2 matches at 10 bases. Germline values: CDR1 DFQATT, CDR2 SNEGSKA (reference sequence). The CDR3 is 16 amino acids. V was clipped by 6 bases and J by 0 bases; unmatched bases: 11. CDR3: CSALGLAGVSSYEQYF. The CDR3 DNA reads as TGCAGTGCGCTCGGCCTAGCGGGGGTCTCCTCCTACGAGCAGTACTTC.

The sample holds many counts of this clonotype. CDR3 residues: CASSYGGSYEQYF. The CDR3 coding sequence is TGTGCCAGCAGTTACGGGGGCTCCTACGAGCAGTACTTC. This chain uses TRBV6-5 with TRBJ2-7, with D perhaps assigned TRBD1 or TRBD2 (5 bases each). Germline V lookup: CDR1 MNHEY, CDR2 SVGAGI. Deletions cut 2 bases from V and 0 bases from J, with 5 bases between. The CDR3 extends over 13 amino acids.

The V call is TRBV12-3 or TRBV12-4, the J call TRBJ1-2; D is possibly TRBD1 (5 bases). Trimming took 3 bases from V and 5 from J, leaving 16 bases between them. This CDR3 spans 15 amino acids. The CDR3 here is CASSFLGTPDYGYTF. The DNA of the CDR3 is TGTGCCAGCAGTTTTTTGGGGACCCCCGATTATGGCTACACCTTC.

With respect to this clonotype: The junction differs from germline at one of its ends, possibly a read error. This rearrangement joins TRBV4-3 to TRBJ1-4, with D unclear. CDR3 size: 13 residues. Per germline, CDR1 LGHNA and CDR2 YSLEER. The CDR3 DNA follows: TGCGCCACCAGCCAAGGGTTGTCTCGAAAACTGTTTTTT. Translating gives CATSQGLSRKLFF.

This clonotype was seen a single time. The chain employs TRBV28 and TRBJ1-5; 8 bases align to TRBD1. CDR1 is MDHEN, CDR2 SYDVKM, per germline. The CDR3 loop spans 11 amino acids. V trimming: 6 bases; J trimming: 10 bases; junction bases outside the gene matches: 2. CDR3 coding DNA: TGTGCCAGCAGGGACAGGGATCCCCAGCATTTT. It yields the protein CASRDRDPQHF.

J is TRBJ2-1 and V is TRBV7-2, with 7 bases fitting TRBD1. This CDR3 spans 19 amino acids. The germline V gene has CDR1 SGHTA and CDR2 FQGNSA. V trimming: 4 bases; J trimming: 2 bases; junction bases outside the gene matches: 17. The CDR3 reads CASSSLPISRGQAYNEQFF. As DNA, the CDR3 is TGTGCCAGCAGCTCACTCCCTATCTCCCGTGGACAGGCCTACAATGAGCAGTTCTTC.